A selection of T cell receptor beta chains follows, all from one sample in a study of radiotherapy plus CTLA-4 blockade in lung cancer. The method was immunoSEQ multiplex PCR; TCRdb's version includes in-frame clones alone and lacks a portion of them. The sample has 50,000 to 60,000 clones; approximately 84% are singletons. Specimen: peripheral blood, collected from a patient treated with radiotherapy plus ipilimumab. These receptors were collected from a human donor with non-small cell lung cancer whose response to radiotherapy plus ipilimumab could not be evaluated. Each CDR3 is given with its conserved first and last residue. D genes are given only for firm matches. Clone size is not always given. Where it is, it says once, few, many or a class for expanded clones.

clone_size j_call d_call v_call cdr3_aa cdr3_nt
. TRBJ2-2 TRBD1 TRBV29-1 CSVDGQGSTGELFF TGCAGCGTTGATGGACAGGGGAGCACCGGGGAGCTGTTTTTT
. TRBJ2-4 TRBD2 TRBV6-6 CASRPAGGTNIQYF TGTGCCAGCAGGCCGGCGGGGGGCACAAACATTCAGTACTTC
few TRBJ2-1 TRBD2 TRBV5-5 CASSSISGRFLGGEQFF TGTGCCAGCAGCTCCATTAGCGGGAGGTTTTTGGGGGGTGAGCAGTTCTTC
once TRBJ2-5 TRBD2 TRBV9 CASSVAGGGAEETQYF TGTGCCAGCAGCGTAGCTGGCGGGGGGGCCGAGGAGACCCAGTACTTC
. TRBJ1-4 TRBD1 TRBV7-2 CASSSQGAANEKLFF TGTGCCAGCAGCTCCCAGGGGGCGGCTAATGAAAAACTGTTTTTT
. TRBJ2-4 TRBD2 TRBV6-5 CASSFAGTTNKNIQYF TGTGCCAGCAGTTTCGCCGGGACTACGAACAAAAACATTCAGTACTTC
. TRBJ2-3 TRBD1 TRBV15 CATSRVSGGSDTQYF TGTGCCACCAGCAGAGTTTCAGGGGGCTCAGATACGCAGTATTTT
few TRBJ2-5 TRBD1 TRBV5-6 CASSRDRGIQETQYF TGTGCCAGCAGCAGGGACAGGGGAATCCAAGAGACCCAGTACTTC
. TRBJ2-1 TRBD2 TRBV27 CASTLLADKGNEQFF TGTGCCAGCACCCTACTAGCGGACAAGGGGAATGAGCAGTTCTTC
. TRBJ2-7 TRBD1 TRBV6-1 CASSFLDRGNYEQYF TGTGCCAGCAGTTTTTTGGACAGGGGTAACTACGAGCAGTACTTC
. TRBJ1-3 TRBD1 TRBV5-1 CASSLVAGQMAGNTIYF TGCGCCAGCAGCTTGGTGGCGGGACAGATGGCTGGAAACACCATATATTTT
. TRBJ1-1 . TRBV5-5 CASSALSGTEAFF TGTGCCAGCAGTGCGTTGTCGGGCACTGAAGCTTTCTTT
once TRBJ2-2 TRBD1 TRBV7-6 CASSSRQGSANTGELFF TGTGCCAGCAGCTCTCGACAGGGCAGTGCGAACACCGGGGAGCTGTTTTTT
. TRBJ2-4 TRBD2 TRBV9 CASSPSGLAGGNKNIQYF TGTGCCAGCAGCCCGTCGGGACTAGCGGGGGGGAACAAAAACATTCAGTACTTC
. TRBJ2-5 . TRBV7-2 CASSLAGLAMETQYF TGTGCCAGCAGCTTAGCGGGGCTAGCGATGGAGACCCAGTACTTC
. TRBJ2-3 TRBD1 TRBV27 CASSRGGQGFADTQYF TGTGCCAGCAGTCGGGGGGGACAGGGGTTTGCAGATACGCAGTATTTT
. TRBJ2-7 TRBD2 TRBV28 CASSFPLGLAGTSSYEQYF TGTGCCAGCAGTTTCCCTCTAGGACTAGCGGGTACATCTTCCTACGAGCAGTACTTC
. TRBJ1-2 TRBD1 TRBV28 CASTTGGNRGLYGYTF TGTGCCAGCACAACAGGGGGGAACAGGGGGCTCTATGGCTACACCTTC
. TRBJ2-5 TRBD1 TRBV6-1 CASAGTGLFQETQYF TGTGCCAGCGCCGGGACAGGACTTTTCCAAGAGACCCAGTACTTC
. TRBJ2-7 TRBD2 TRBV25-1 CASSVAGGGDYEQYF TGTGCCAGCAGTGTCGCGGGCGGGGGGGACTACGAGCAGTACTTC
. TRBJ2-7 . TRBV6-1 CASSEAVGSVAAYEQYF TGTGCCAGCAGTGAAGCGGTGGGGAGTGTCGCTGCTTACGAGCAGTACTTC
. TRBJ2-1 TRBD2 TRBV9 CASKPRGGLDNNEQFF TGTGCCAGCAAGCCCCGGGGGGGCCTTGATAACAATGAGCAGTTCTTC
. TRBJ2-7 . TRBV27 CASSLISAVSTAREQYF TGTGCCAGCAGTTTAATCTCGGCGGTATCAACGGCGAGGGAGCAGTACTTC
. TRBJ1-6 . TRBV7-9 CASTLTGQGSPLHF TGTGCCAGCACCCTAACAGGGCAGGGTTCACCCCTCCACTTT
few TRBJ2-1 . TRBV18 CASSGSIGDEQFF TGTGCCAGCTCGGGATCGATAGGGGATGAGCAGTTCTTC
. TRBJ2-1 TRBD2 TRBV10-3 CAISESSGRALSSYNEQFF TGTGCCATCAGTGAGTCTAGCGGGAGGGCCTTAAGCTCCTACAATGAGCAGTTCTTC
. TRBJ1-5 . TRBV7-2 CASSLVRGPQHF TGTGCCAGCAGCTTAGTCCGGGGGCCCCAGCATTTT
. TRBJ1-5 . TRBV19 CASSMLPGGSNQPQHF TGTGCCAGTAGTATGTTGCCGGGGGGAAGCAATCAGCCCCAGCATTTT
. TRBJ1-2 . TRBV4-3 CASSQKTGANYGYTF TGCGCCAGCAGCCAAAAGACAGGAGCTAACTATGGCTACACCTTC
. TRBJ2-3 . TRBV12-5 CASALGRTTDTQYF TGTGCTAGTGCCTTGGGGCGGACCACAGATACGCAGTATTTT
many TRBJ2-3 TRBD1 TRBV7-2 CASSSGQGTDTQYF TGTGCCAGCAGCTCGGGACAGGGCACAGATACGCAGTATTTT
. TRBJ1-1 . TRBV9 CASSVDPGIGEAFF TGTGCCAGCAGCGTAGACCCAGGGATCGGTGAAGCTTTCTTT
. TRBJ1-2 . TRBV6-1 CASSIPGGAGGYTF TGTGCCAGCAGTATCCCCGGGGGGGCGGGCGGCTACACCTTC
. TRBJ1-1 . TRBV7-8 CASSPTRTRGDTEAFF TGTGCCAGCAGCCCCACCAGGACCCGGGGGGACACTGAAGCTTTCTTT
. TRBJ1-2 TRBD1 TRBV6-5 CASSRTGNYGYTF TGTGCCAGCAGTAGGACAGGAAACTATGGCTACACCTTC
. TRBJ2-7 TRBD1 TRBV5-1 CASSLGWTGTAEQYF TGCGCCAGCAGCTTGGGGTGGACAGGCACCGCCGAGCAGTACTTC
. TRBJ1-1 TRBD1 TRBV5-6 CASRSGQGAGGTEAFF TGTGCCAGCAGATCGGGACAGGGGGCGGGGGGCACTGAAGCTTTCTTT
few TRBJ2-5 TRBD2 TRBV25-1 CASSASGRYQETQYF TGTGCCAGCAGTGCTAGCGGGAGGTACCAAGAGACCCAGTACTTC
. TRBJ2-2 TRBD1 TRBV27 CASSWTGEIGRELFF TGTGCCAGCAGTTGGACAGGGGAGATTGGCCGGGAGCTGTTTTTT
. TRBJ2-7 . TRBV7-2 CASSLGGVAYEQYF TGTGCCAGCAGCTTAGGGGGAGTGGCTTACGAGCAGTACTTC
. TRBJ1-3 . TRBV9 CASSTSASSGNTIYF TGTGCCAGCAGTACAAGTGCTAGCTCTGGAAACACCATATATTTT
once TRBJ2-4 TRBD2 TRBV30 CAWSVSGGGDIQYF TGTGCCTGGAGTGTAAGTGGGGGAGGGGACATTCAGTACTTC
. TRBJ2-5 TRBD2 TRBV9 CASSVSGGDETQYF TGTGCCAGCAGCGTTAGCGGGGGGGACGAGACCCAGTACTTC
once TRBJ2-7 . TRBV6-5 CASSYTRGHEQYF TGTGCCAGCAGTTACACCAGGGGTCACGAGCAGTACTTC
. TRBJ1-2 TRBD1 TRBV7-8 CASSGQLWPTGVGNYGYTF TGTGCCAGCAGCGGGCAGTTATGGCCGACAGGGGTAGGGAACTATGGCTACACCTTC
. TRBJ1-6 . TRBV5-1 CASSNEDIEGSPLHF TGCGCCAGCAGCAACGAGGACATCGAAGGATCACCCCTCCACTTT
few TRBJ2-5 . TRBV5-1 CASGDNGQETQYF TGCGCCAGCGGGGACAATGGCCAAGAGACCCAGTACTTC
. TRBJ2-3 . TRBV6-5 CASLPTAGDTQYF TGTGCCAGCCTACCCACCGCGGGAGATACGCAGTATTTT
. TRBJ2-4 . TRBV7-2 CASSRTFDGGPKNIQYF TGTGCCAGCAGCCGGACCTTTGACGGGGGGCCCAAAAACATTCAGTACTTC